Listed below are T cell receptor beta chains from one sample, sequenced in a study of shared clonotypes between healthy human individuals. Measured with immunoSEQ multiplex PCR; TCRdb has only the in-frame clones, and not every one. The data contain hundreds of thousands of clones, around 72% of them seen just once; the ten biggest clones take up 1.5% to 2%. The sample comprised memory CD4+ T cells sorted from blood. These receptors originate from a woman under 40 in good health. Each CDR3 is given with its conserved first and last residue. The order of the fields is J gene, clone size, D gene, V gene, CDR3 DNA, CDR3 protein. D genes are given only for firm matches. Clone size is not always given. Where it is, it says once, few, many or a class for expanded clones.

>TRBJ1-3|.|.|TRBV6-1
TGTGCCACCGTCCGCCAGTGGAGCTCTGGAAACACCATATATTTT
CATVRQWSSGNTIYF
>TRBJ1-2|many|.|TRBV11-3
TGTGCCAGCAGCTTAATGCAGGGAGCTAACTATGGCTACACCTTC
CASSLMQGANYGYTF
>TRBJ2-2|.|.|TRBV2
TGTGCCAGCAGTCGGGAGCAGGGCACCGGGGAGCTGTTTTTT
CASSREQGTGELFF
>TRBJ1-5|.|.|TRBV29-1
TGCAGCGTTGGTGGGAGAAATCAGCCCCAGCATTTT
CSVGGRNQPQHF
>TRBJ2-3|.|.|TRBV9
TGTGCCAGCAGCGTAGGAGCGAGCTGGAGCACAGATACGCAGTATTTT
CASSVGASWSTDTQYF
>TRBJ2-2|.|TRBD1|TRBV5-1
TGCGCCAGCAGCTCCAGGACAGGGCGGACCGGGGAGCTGTTTTTT
CASSSRTGRTGELFF
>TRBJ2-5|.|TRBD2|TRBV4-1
TGCGCCAGCAGCCAGTTGGGACTAGCGGGAGTCGGGGAGACCCAGTACTTC
CASSQLGLAGVGETQYF
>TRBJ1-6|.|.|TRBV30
TGTGCCTGGAGGAGGGACGGGACTTTGGGTTCACCCCTCCACTTT
CAWRRDGTLGSPLHF
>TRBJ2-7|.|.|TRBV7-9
TGTGCCAGCAGCTCCTCCCCGCAGGTCTACGAGCAGTACTTC
CASSSSPQVYEQYF
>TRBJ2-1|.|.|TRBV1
TGCACCAGCAGCCATAGAAGGCGGTCCTACAATGAGCAGTTCTTC
CTSSHRRRSYNEQFF
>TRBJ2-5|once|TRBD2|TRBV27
TGTGCCAGCAGGGGACTAGCGGGTCAAGAGACCCAGTACTTC
CASRGLAGQETQYF
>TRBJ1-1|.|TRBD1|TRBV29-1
TGCAGCGTGGGGGACAGCCTGAACACTGAAGCTTTCTTT
CSVGDSLNTEAFF
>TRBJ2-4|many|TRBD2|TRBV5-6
TGTGCCAGCAGCTTGACGCGGGAGGCCACATTACTAGCCAAAAACATTCAGTACTTC
CASSLTREATLLAKNIQYF
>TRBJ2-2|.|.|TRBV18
TGTGCCAGCTCACCTATGGTTGACGGGGAGCTGTTTTTT
CASSPMVDGELFF
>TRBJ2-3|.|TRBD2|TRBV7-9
TGTGCCAGCAGCTTACTAGCGGGAGAGATAGATACGCAGTATTTT
CASSLLAGEIDTQYF